These 31 T cell receptor beta chains came from one sample sequenced in a study of blood T cell repertoires in COVID-19. Measured with immunoSEQ multiplex PCR; TCRdb has only the in-frame clones, and not every one. The sample contains fewer than 300,000 clones, 84% of which appear only once. Material for sequencing was peripheral blood. The receptors here all came from a person between 65 and 79 years old with COVID-19, enrolled during active disease.

This sequence joins TRBV4-3 and TRBJ1-5, with TRBD1 matching over 9 bases. The ends lost 3 bases at V and 6 bases at J; junction bases unmatched: 6. The CDR3 totals 15 residues. In germline, CDR1 is LGHNA, CDR2 YSLEER. As DNA, the CDR3 is TGCGCCAGCAGCCACATACAGGGGGCACGTCAGCCCCAGCATTTT. It specifies CASSHIQGARQPQHF.

This clone was picked up one time. This sequence joins TRBV10-3 and TRBJ2-1, with D unresolved. The CDR3 is 12 amino acids. The germline V and J ends were trimmed by 0 bases and 10 bases, with 7 bases remaining between them. The germline gives CDR1 ENHRY, CDR2 SYGVKD. The CDR3 DNA reads TGTGCCATCAGTGAGTCGGGCCCCGAGCAGTTCTTC. Translating it yields CAISESGPEQFF.

The chain links TRBV4-3 to TRBJ2-2; a possible D gene is TRBD1 (6 bases). Germline CDR1 reads LGHNA; CDR2 reads YSLEER. V was shortened by 1 base and J by 3 bases, with 15 bases between the two germline ends. The CDR3 spans 17 residues. This CDR3 is CASSQGLRAGDTGELFF. In nucleotides, the CDR3 is TGCGCCAGCAGCCAAGGTCTCCGGGCAGGGGACACCGGGGAGCTGTTTTTT.

This clone has a single count. The chain has TRBV6-5 and TRBJ1-2, with D unresolved. V was clipped by 6 bases and J by 8 bases, with 10 bases between them. This CDR3 is built from 11 residues. Germline-derived CDR1 and CDR2 are MNHEY and SVGAGI. CDR3 sequence: CASRYSSGYTF. CDR3 coding DNA: TGTGCCAGCAGATATAGTTCGGGCTACACCTTC.

This sequence joins TRBV3-1 (or the pseudogene TRBV3-2) and TRBJ1-2; possibly TRBD1 for D (6 bases). The V end was cut by 4 bases, the J end by 8 bases, with 17 bases between. This CDR3 is built from 14 residues. From germline, CDR1 is LGHDT and CDR2 YNNKEL (reference sequence). The chain's CDR3 is CASSLLGRQEGYTF. CDR3 nucleotides: TGTGCCAGCAGCCTTTTAGGACGACAGGAAGGCTACACCTTC.

The chain links TRBV7-2 to TRBJ2-4; D gene unclear. V was trimmed by 5 bases and J by 3 bases, leaving 23 bases between them. The CDR3 is 18 amino acids. From germline, CDR1 is SGHTA and CDR2 FQGNSA. Written as DNA, the CDR3 is TGTGCCAGCAGCCCGTCCCTCCCACGTTCCACGGGCAAAAACATTCAGTACTTC. Residues: CASSPSLPRSTGKNIQYF. The variable domain in full, with the rest retrieved from reference TRBV7-2 and TRBJ2-4, is GAGVSQSPSNKVTEKGKDVELRCDPISGHTALYWYRQSLGQGLEFLIYFQGNSAPDKSGLPSDRFSAERTGGSVSTLTIQRTQQEDSAVYLCASSPSLPRSTGKNIQYFGAGTRLSVL.

This clone was recorded only once. The V and J genes are TRBV28 and TRBJ2-3; 8 bases align to TRBD2. Germline CDR1 and CDR2: MDHEN and SYDVKM. V shed 2 bases, J shed 6 bases, and the junction held 10 bases outside the gene matches. The CDR3 has 16 amino acids. CDR3 sequence reads: CASSLTGTRPQDTQYF. The DNA for the CDR3 is TGTGCCAGCAGTTTAACCGGGACTAGACCACAGGATACGCAGTATTTT.

V usage is TRBV5-1 and J usage is TRBJ1-1; D is unresolved. The CDR3 has 17 residues. Germline CDR1 and CDR2: SGHRS and YFSETQ. With 0 bases removed from V and 5 bases from J, the gap between germline ends came to 20 bases. The CDR3 loop is CASSLDLGGSIGTEAFF. The CDR3 DNA reads as TGCGCCAGCAGCTTGGACCTAGGAGGATCCATTGGGACTGAAGCTTTCTTT.

V usage is TRBV28 and J usage is TRBJ1-5, with 7 positions matching TRBD1. The germline CDR1 and CDR2 sequences are MDHEN and SYDVKM. The CDR3 contains 16 residues. Trimming removed 1 base from V and 0 bases from J; junction bases left unmatched: 3. The CDR3 is CASSLLGQTSNQPQHF. The CDR3 coding sequence is TGTGCCAGCAGTTTATTGGGACAGACTAGCAATCAGCCCCAGCATTTT. The whole variable domain, filled in from reference TRBV28 and TRBJ1-5, reads DVKVTQSSRYLVKRTGEKVFLECVQDMDHENMFWYRQDPGLGLRLIYFSYDVKMKEKGDIPEGYSVSREKKERFSLILESASTNQTSMYLCASSLLGQTSNQPQHFGDGTRLSIL.

This clone has a handful of counts. V gene TRBV19 combines with J gene TRBJ2-7; D may be TRBD1 (5 bases). The CDR3 loop spans 13 amino acids. From germline, CDR1 is LNHDA and CDR2 SQIVND (reference sequence). The V and J ends lost 6 bases and 0 bases respectively, with 9 bases between them. CDR3 protein: CASSPDSSYEQYF. The CDR3 nucleotides are TGTGCCAGTAGCCCTGACAGCTCCTACGAGCAGTACTTC.

This clone has just one count. The CDR3 nucleotides are TGTGCCAGCAGCAAAATACAGGGGAGTTCCTATAATTCACCCCTCCACTTT. Translating it yields CASSKIQGSSYNSPLHF. V gene TRBV21-1 combines with J gene TRBJ1-6; the table's TRBD1 call for D was not verified on the DNA. TRBV21-1 is a pseudogene locus. The CDR3 has 17 amino acids.

This clone appeared a single time. The rearrangement uses TRBV6-5 and TRBJ1-1, with 11 bases that match TRBD1. The CDR3 has 11 amino acids. The V gene's germline CDR1 is MNHEY and CDR2 SVGAGI. V was pared by 10 bases and J by 10 bases, with 5 bases of the junction left unmatched. The CDR3 spells CATLGTGGAFF. DNA of the CDR3: TGTGCCACCCTGGGGACAGGGGGAGCTTTCTTT.

The CDR3 DNA reads TGTGCCAGCAGCAAGCACTACGAGCAGTACTTC. This encodes CASSKHYEQYF. The chain is built from TRBV14 and TRBJ2-7; D is unresolved. This CDR3 has 11 residues. Germline V CDR1 and CDR2: SGHDN, FVKESK. V was cut by 5 bases and J by 3 bases, with 5 bases left in between.

V is TRBV6-2 or TRBV6-3 and J is TRBJ2-7, with 8 nucleotides matching TRBD2. The CDR3 has 15 residues. CDR1 is MNHEY and CDR2 is SVGEGT in the germline V gene. The trim removed 5 bases at V and 6 bases at J, leaving 12 bases unmatched. CDR3 DNA sequence: TGTGCCAGCAGTGGACCGAGCGGGAGTGCTTCCGAGCAGTACTTC. This gives the protein CASSGPSGSASEQYF.

Here the CDR3 reads CASSPGTGAYEQYF. The CDR3 DNA reads TGTGCCAGCTCACCGGGGACAGGGGCCTACGAGCAGTACTTC. The chain combines TRBV18 with TRBJ2-7; 10 bases fit TRBD1. V lost 3 bases, J lost 2 bases, and 1 base stayed unmatched. Per germline, CDR1 KGHSH and CDR2 LQKENI. CDR3 length: 14 residues.

The gene calls are TRBV28 and TRBJ1-5; D uncertain. The CDR3 is 14 residues long. The germline CDR1 and CDR2 sequences are MDHEN and SYDVKM. Trimming removed 5 bases from V and 5 bases from J, with 13 bases in between. The DNA of the CDR3 is TGTGCCAGCAGTCCCCCCGTGTGGCATCAGCCCCAGCATTTT. Translated: CASSPPVWHQPQHF.

V is TRBV7-2 and J is TRBJ2-5; D may be TRBD2 (6 bases). Germline V gives CDR1 SGHTA, CDR2 FQGNSA. The V gene lost 5 bases and the J gene lost 2 bases, with 12 bases spanning the gap. This CDR3 region has 14 residues. For the CDR3, the DNA is TGTGCCAGCAGCCAGGGACTGACACAAGAGACCCAGTACTTC. It specifies CASSQGLTQETQYF.

The rearrangement joins TRBV7-8 to TRBJ2-7; the match to TRBD2 covers 10 bases. V lost 4 bases, J lost 3 bases, and 6 bases stayed unmatched. This CDR3 has 15 amino acids. The germline V gene encodes CDR1 SGHVS and CDR2 FQNEAQ. CDR3 sequence: CASSSVAGGGYEQYF. The CDR3, as DNA: TGTGCCAGCAGCTCGGTAGCGGGAGGCGGCTACGAGCAGTACTTC. Together with reference TRBV7-8 and TRBJ2-7, the CDR3 gives the full variable domain: GAGVSQSPRYKVAKRGQDVALRCDPISGHVSLFWYQQALGQGPEFLTYFQNEAQLDKSGLPSDRFFAERPEGSVSTLKIQRTQQEDSAVYLCASSSVAGGGYEQYFGPGTRLTVT.

The chain employs TRBV5-1 and TRBJ2-2; TRBD2 agrees at 10 bases. CDR1 SGHRS and CDR2 YFSETQ come from the germline V gene. The CDR3 consists of 18 residues. V shed 4 bases, J shed 5 bases, and the junction held 14 bases outside the gene matches. CDR3 loop: CASSLWTSGVELTGELFF. The CDR3 coding sequence is TGCGCCAGCAGCCTCTGGACTAGCGGAGTTGAGTTAACCGGGGAGCTGTTTTTT. Complete variable domain (other parts from reference TRBV5-1 and TRBJ2-2): KAGVTQTPRYLIKTRGQQVTLSCSPISGHRSVSWYQQTPGQGLQFLFEYFSETQRNKGNFPGRFSGRQFSNSRSEMNVSTLELGDSALYLCASSLWTSGVELTGELFFGEGSRLTVL.

The chain's CDR3 is CASSMDSGGAYNEQFF. The CDR3 bases are TGTGCCAGTAGTATGGATAGCGGGGGTGCCTACAATGAGCAGTTCTTC. This sequence joins TRBV19 and TRBJ2-1, with 9 nucleotides matching TRBD2. The V segment lost 3 bases and the J segment 2 bases; nucleotides outside the gene matches: 5. The germline V gene has CDR1 LNHDA and CDR2 SQIVND (reference sequence). The CDR3 length is 16 residues.

The rearrangement links TRBV5-6 to TRBJ2-5, with D maybe TRBD2 (5 bases). This CDR3 spans 15 amino acids. Trimming cost V 0 bases and J 4 bases, with 13 bases left between them. Germline CDR1 SGHDT, CDR2 YYEEEE. CDR3 in DNA: TGTGCCAGCAGCTTGGTCGGGGTTGTCGGAGAGACCCAGTACTTC. Translated: CASSLVGVVGETQYF.

This chain uses TRBV28 with TRBJ1-1; 7 positions agree with TRBD1. Germline assignment: CDR1 MDHEN and CDR2 SYDVKM. CDR3 length: 15 residues. V lost 5 bases, J lost 2 bases, and 8 bases stayed unmatched. The CDR3 reads CASSPEGQSNTEAFF. DNA of the CDR3: TGTGCCAGCAGTCCTGAGGGACAGTCAAACACTGAAGCTTTCTTT.

This clone was counted between two and nine times. In the same sample, other DNA sequences code for this CDR3. The chain combines TRBV14 with TRBJ1-2, with D possibly being TRBD1 (5 bases). Trimming removed 0 bases at V and 4 bases at J, with 9 bases between. The CDR3 extends over 14 amino acids. Germline lookup yields CDR1 SGHDN and CDR2 FVKESK. The CDR3 region is CASSQDLGGYGYTF. CDR3 DNA sequence: TGTGCCAGCAGCCAAGATCTGGGGGGCTATGGCTACACCTTC.

The chain employs TRBV25-1 and TRBJ1-1; 7 bases match TRBD1. CDR3 length: 14 amino acids. Germline V gene sequence: CDR1 MGHDK, CDR2 SYGVNS. V was pared by 6 bases and J by 1 base, with 5 bases of the junction left unmatched. The DNA of the CDR3 is TGTGCCAGCAGGCCCGGGACAGCGAACACTGAAGCTTTCTTT. Translating gives CASRPGTANTEAFF.

This rearrangement joins TRBV9 to TRBJ2-7; TRBD1 might be the D (6 bases). CDR3 size: 14 residues. Germline assignment: CDR1 SGDLS and CDR2 YYNGEE. V lost 3 bases to trimming and J lost 3 bases, with 13 bases between them. In nucleotides, the CDR3 is TGTGCCAGCAGCGGGGAAGGGACAAACTACGAGCAGTACTTC. This gives the protein CASSGEGTNYEQYF.

The chain carries TRBV27 and TRBJ2-2, with D unresolved. The CDR3 consists of 14 residues. The germline gives CDR1 MNHEY, CDR2 SMNVEV (reference sequence). V was cut by 3 bases and J by 4 bases, with 9 bases left in between. The CDR3 reads CASSLMRSTGELFF. The CDR3 DNA reads TGTGCCAGCAGTTTGATGAGGAGCACCGGGGAGCTGTTTTTT.

This chain joins TRBV6-5 and TRBJ1-1; possibly TRBD1 for D (6 bases). CDR1 MNHEY and CDR2 SVGAGI come from the germline V gene. This CDR3 spans 14 amino acids. Trimming took 7 bases from V and 0 from J, leaving 12 bases between them. The CDR3 reads CASNRRGLNTEAFF. Here the CDR3 DNA reads TGTGCCAGCAACCGCAGGGGCTTGAACACTGAAGCTTTCTTT.

The chain combines TRBV7-9 with TRBJ2-1; perhaps TRBD2 as D (5 bases). Germline CDR1 is SEHNR and CDR2 is FQNEAQ (reference sequence). The CDR3 is made up of 14 amino acids. The germline V and J ends were trimmed by 1 base and 6 bases, with 10 bases remaining between them. CDR3 residues: CASSLEPAANEQFF. The CDR3 DNA follows: TGTGCCAGCAGCTTAGAACCAGCGGCCAATGAGCAGTTCTTC.

The chain links TRBV7-9 to TRBJ2-2; TRBD1 matches at 10 bases. With 1 base clipped from V and 6 bases from J, the junction kept 5 bases outside the gene matches. Germline V gene lookup returns CDR1 SEHNR and CDR2 FQNEAQ (reference sequence). The CDR3 has 16 amino acids. CDR3 protein: CASSLGWDRGPGELFF. CDR3 in DNA: TGTGCCAGCAGCTTAGGGTGGGACAGGGGCCCCGGGGAGCTGTTTTTT.

Regarding this clone: The junction differs from germline at one of its ends, possibly a read error. This rearrangement joins TRBV6-5 to TRBJ1-1; D ambiguous. Germline lookup yields CDR1 MNHEY and CDR2 SVGAGI. The CDR3 sequence is 12 residues long. The CDR3 region is CGTRVLDTEAFF. CDR3 coding DNA: TGCGGCACCCGGGTTTTGGACACTGAAGCTTTCTTT.

This clone was seen a handful of times. J is TRBJ1-6 and V is TRBV28, with D hard to call. The V and J ends lost 1 base and 8 bases respectively, with 12 bases between them. Germline values: CDR1 MDHEN, CDR2 SYDVKM. The CDR3 runs to 15 residues. CDR3 DNA: TGTGCCAGCAGTTTATTAGGGAGACCTGATTCACCCCTCCACTTT. Protein sequence: CASSLLGRPDSPLHF.